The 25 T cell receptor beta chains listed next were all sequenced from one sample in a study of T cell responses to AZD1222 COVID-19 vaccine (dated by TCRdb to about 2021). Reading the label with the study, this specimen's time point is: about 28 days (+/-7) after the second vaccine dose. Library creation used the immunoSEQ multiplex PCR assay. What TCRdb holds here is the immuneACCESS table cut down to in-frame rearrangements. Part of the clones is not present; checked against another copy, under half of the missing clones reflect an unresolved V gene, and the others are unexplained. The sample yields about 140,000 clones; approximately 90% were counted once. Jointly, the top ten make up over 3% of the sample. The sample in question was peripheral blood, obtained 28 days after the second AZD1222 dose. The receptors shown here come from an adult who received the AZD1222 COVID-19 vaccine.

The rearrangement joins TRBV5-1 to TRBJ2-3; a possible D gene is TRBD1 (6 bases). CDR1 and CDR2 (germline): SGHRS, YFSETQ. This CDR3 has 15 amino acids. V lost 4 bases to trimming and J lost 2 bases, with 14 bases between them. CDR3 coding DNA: TGCGCCAGCAGCGGGGGCGGGCGGTTCACAGATACGCAGTATTTT. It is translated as CASSGGGRFTDTQYF.

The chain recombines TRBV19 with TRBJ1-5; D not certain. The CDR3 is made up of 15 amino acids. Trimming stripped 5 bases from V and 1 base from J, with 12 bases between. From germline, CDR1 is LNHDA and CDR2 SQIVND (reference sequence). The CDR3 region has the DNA TGTGCCAGTAGTGCCGGCGACAAGAGCAATCAGCCCCAGCATTTT. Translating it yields CASSAGDKSNQPQHF. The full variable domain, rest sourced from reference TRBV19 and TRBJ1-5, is DGGITQSPKYLFRKEGQNVTLSCEQNLNHDAMYWYRQDPGQGLRLIYYSQIVNDFQKGDIAEGYSVSREKKESFPLTVTSAQKNPTAFYLCASSAGDKSNQPQHFGDGTRLSIL.

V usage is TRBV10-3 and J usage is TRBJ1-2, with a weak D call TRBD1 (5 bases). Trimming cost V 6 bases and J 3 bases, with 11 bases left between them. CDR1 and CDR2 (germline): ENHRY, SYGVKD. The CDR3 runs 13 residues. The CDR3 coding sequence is TGTGCCATCAGCGGGACGGGAGACTATGGCTACACCTTC. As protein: CAISGTGDYGYTF.

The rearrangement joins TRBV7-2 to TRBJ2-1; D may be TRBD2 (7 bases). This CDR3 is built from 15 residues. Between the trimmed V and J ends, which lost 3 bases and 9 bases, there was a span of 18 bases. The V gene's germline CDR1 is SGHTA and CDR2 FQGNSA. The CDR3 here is CASSLLFRGGGEQFF. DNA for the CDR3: TGTGCCAGCAGCTTGCTGTTCAGAGGGGGGGGTGAGCAGTTCTTC.

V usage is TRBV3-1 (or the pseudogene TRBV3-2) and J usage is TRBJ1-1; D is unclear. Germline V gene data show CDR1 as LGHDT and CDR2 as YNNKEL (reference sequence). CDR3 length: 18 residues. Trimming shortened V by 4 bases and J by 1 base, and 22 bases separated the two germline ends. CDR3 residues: CASSPQDWGEEGNTEAFF. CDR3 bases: TGTGCCAGCAGCCCCCAAGATTGGGGAGAGGAAGGGAACACTGAAGCTTTCTTT.

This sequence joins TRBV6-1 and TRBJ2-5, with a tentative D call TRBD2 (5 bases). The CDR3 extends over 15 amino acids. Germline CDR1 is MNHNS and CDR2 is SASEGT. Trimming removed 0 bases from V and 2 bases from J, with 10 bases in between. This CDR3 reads CASSEAPLAQETQYF. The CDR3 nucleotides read TGTGCCAGCAGTGAAGCCCCCCTAGCTCAAGAGACCCAGTACTTC.

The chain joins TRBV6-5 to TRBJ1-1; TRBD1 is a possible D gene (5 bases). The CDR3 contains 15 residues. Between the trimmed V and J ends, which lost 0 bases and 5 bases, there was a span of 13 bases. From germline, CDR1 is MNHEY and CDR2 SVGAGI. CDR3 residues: CASSYSTGGWTEAFF. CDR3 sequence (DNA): TGTGCCAGCAGTTACTCGACGGGGGGTTGGACTGAAGCTTTCTTT.

The CDR3 loop reads CASSPRGDVHEQYF. DNA for the CDR3: TGCGCCAGCAGCCCGAGAGGGGACGTCCACGAGCAGTACTTC. The chain links TRBV5-1 to TRBJ2-7; the D gene could be TRBD1 or TRBD2 (5 bases each). CDR1 is SGHRS and CDR2 is YFSETQ in the germline V gene. Trimming cost V 4 bases and J 5 bases, with 16 bases left between them. The CDR3 spans 14 residues. The entire variable domain, with the rest obtained from reference TRBV5-1 and TRBJ2-7, is as follows: KAGVTQTPRYLIKTRGQQVTLSCSPISGHRSVSWYQQTPGQGLQFLFEYFSETQRNKGNFPGRFSGRQFSNSRSEMNVSTLELGDSALYLCASSPRGDVHEQYFGPGTRLTVT.

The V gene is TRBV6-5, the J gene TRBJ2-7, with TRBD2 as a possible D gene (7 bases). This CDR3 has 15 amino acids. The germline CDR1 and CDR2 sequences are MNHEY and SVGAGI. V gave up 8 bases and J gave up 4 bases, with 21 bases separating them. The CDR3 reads CASRPGRGASYEQYF. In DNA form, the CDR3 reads TGTGCCAGCCGTCCGGGTCGGGGGGCGTCATACGAGCAGTACTTC.

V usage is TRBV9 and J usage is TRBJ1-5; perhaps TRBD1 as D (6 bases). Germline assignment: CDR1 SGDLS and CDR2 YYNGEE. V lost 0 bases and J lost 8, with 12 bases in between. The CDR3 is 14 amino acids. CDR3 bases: TGTGCCAGCAGCGTAGAGGGGGGGATGAAGCCCCAGCATTTT. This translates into CASSVEGGMKPQHF.

DNA of the CDR3: TGTGCCAGCAGTTACCTAAATCGGGGGTATTCACCCCTCCACTTT. Amino acid sequence: CASSYLNRGYSPLHF. V is TRBV6-2 or TRBV6-3 and J is TRBJ1-6; TRBD1 is a possible D gene (5 bases). The CDR3 runs 15 residues. Looked up from germline, CDR1 is MNHEY and CDR2 is SVGEGT. The ends were cut back, 2 bases at V and 8 bases at J, with 13 bases in the middle.

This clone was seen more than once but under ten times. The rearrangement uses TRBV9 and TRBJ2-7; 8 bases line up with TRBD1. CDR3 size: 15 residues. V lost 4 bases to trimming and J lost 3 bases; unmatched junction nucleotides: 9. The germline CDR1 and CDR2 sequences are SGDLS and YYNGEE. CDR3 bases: TGTGCCAGCAGCTCGGGACCTGGACAGGGCTACGAGCAGTACTTC. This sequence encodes CASSSGPGQGYEQYF.

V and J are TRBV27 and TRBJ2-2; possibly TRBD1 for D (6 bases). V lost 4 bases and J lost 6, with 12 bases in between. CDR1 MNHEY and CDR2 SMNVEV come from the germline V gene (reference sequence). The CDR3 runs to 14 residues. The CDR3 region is CASSSGRGPGELFF. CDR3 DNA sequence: TGTGCCAGCAGTTCGGGCAGGGGTCCCGGGGAGCTGTTTTTT.

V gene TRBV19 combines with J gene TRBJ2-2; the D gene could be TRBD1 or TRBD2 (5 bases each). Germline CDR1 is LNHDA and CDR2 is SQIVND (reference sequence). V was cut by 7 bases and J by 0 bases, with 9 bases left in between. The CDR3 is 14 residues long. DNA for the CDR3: TGTGCCAGTAAAAGGGACCCGAACACCGGGGAGCTGTTTTTT. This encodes CASKRDPNTGELFF.

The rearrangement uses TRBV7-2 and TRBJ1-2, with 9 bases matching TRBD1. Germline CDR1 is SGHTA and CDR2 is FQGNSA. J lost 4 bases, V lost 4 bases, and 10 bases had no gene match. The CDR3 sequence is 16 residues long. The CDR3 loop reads CASSSSGTGRIYGYTF. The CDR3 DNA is TGTGCCAGCAGCTCAAGCGGGACAGGGAGGATCTATGGCTACACCTTC.

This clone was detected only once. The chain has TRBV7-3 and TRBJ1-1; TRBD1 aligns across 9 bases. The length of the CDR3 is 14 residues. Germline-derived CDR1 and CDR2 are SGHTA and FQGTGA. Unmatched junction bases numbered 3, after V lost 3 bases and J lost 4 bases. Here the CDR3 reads CASSLTGGRTEAFF. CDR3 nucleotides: TGTGCCAGCAGCTTGACAGGGGGTCGCACTGAAGCTTTCTTT.

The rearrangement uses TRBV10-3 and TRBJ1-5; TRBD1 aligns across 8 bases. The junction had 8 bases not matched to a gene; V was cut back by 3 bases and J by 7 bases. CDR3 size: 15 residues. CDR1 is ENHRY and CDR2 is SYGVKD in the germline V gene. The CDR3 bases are TGTGCCATCAGTGAAGGAGGACAGGGCGGGCAGCCCCAGCATTTT. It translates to CAISEGGQGGQPQHF.

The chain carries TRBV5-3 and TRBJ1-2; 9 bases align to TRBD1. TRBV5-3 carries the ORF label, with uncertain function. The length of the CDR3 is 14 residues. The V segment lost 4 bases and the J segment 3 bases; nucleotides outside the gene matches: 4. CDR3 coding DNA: TGTGCCAGAAGCAGCCGGGACAGGGACTATGGCTACACCTTC. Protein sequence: CARSSRDRDYGYTF.

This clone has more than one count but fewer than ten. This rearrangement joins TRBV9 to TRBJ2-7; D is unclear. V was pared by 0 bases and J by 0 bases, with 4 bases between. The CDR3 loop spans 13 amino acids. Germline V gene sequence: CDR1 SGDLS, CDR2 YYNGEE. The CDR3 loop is CASSVDTSYEQYF. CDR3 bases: TGTGCCAGCAGCGTAGACACCTCCTACGAGCAGTACTTC.

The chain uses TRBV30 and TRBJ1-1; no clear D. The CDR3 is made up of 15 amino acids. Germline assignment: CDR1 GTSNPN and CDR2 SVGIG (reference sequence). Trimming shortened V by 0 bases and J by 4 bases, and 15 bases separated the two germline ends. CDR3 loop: CAWSVPAKGVTEAFF. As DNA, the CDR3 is TGTGCCTGGAGTGTCCCGGCGAAAGGTGTCACTGAAGCTTTCTTT. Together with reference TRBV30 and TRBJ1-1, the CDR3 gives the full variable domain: SQTIHQWPATLVQPVGSPLSLECTVEGTSNPNLYWYRQAAGRGLQLLFYSVGIGQISSEVPQNLSASRPQDRQFILSSKKLLLSDSGFYLCAWSVPAKGVTEAFFGQGTRLTVV.

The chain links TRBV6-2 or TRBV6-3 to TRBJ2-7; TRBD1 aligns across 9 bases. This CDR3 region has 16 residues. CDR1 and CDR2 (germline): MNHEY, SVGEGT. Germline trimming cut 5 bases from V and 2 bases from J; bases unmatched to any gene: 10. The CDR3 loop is CASSKHRDRAAYEQYF. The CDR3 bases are TGTGCCAGCAGTAAACACCGGGACAGGGCGGCCTACGAGCAGTACTTC.

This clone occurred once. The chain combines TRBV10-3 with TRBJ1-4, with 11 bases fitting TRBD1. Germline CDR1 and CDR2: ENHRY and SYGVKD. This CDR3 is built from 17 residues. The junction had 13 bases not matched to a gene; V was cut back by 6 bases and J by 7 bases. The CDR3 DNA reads TGTGCCATCAGCACCGGGACAGGGGGTGAGATCGGTGAAAAACTGTTTTTT. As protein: CAISTGTGGEIGEKLFF.

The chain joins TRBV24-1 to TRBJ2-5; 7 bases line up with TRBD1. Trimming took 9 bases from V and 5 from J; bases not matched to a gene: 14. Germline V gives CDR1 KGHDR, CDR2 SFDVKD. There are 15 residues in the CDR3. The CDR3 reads CATSQTGTAKETQYF. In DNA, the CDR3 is TGTGCCACCTCCCAGACCGGGACAGCCAAGGAGACCCAGTACTTC.

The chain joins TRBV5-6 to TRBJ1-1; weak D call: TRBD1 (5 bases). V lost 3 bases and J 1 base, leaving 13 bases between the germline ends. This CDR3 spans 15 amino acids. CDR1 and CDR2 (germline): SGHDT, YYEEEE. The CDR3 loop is CASSWDQQENTEAFF. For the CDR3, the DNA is TGTGCCAGCAGCTGGGACCAACAGGAGAACACTGAAGCTTTCTTT.

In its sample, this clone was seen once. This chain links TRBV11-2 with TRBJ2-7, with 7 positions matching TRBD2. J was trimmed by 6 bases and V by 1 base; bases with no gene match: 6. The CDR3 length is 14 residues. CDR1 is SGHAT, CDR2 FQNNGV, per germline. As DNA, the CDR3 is TGTGCCAGCAGCTTAGGCCTGACTAGCTCCGAGCAGTACTTC. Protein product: CASSLGLTSSEQYF.